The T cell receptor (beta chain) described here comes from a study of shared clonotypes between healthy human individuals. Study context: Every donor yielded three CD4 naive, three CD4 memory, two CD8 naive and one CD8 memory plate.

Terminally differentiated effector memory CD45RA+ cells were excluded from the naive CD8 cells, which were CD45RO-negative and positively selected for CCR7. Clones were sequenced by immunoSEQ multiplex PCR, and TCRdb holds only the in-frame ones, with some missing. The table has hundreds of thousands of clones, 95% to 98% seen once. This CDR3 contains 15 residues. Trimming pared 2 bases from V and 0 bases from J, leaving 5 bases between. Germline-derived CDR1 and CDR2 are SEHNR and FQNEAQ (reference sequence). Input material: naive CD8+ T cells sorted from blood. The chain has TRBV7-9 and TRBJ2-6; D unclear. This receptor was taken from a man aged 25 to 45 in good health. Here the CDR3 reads CASSLSNSGANVLTF. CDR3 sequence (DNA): TGTGCCAGCAGCTTATCCAACTCTGGGGCCAACGTCCTGACTTTC. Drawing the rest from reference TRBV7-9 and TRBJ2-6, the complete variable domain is DTGVSQNPRHKITKRGQNVTFRCDPISEHNRLYWYRQTLGQGPEFLTYFQNEAQLEKSRLLSDRFSAERPKGSFSTLEIQRTEQGDSAMYLCASSLSNSGANVLTFGAGSRLTVL.